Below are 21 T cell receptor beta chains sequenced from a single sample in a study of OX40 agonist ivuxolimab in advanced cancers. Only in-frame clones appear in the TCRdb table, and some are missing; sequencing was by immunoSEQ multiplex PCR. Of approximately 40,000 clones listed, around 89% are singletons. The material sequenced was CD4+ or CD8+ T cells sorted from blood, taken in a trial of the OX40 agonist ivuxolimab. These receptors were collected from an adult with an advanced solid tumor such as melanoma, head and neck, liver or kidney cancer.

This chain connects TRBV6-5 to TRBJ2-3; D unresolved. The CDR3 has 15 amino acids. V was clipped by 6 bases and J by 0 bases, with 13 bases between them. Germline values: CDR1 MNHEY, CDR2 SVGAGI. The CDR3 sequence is CASSSGIVSTDTQYF. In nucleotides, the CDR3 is TGTGCCAGCAGCTCTGGTATCGTGAGCACAGATACGCAGTATTTT.

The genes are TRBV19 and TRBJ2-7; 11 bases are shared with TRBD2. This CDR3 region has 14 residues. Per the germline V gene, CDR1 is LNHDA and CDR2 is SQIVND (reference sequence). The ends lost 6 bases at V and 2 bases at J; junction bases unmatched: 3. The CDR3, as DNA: TGTGCCAGTAGCCGACTAGCGGGGACCTACGAGCAGTACTTC. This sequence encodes CASSRLAGTYEQYF.

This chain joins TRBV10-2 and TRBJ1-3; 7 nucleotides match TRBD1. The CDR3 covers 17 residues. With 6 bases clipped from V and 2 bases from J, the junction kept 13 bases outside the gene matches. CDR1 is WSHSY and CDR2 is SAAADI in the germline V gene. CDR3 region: CASSSGWGGTAGNTIYF. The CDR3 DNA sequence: TGCGCCAGCAGCTCCGGTTGGGGAGGGACAGCTGGAAACACCATATATTTT.

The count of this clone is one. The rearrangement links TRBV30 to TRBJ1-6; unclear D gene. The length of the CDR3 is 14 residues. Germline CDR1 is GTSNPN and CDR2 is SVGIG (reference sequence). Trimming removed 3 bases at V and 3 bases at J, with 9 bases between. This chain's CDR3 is CAWRWGNYNSPLHF. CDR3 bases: TGTGCCTGGAGGTGGGGAAACTATAATTCACCCCTCCACTTT.

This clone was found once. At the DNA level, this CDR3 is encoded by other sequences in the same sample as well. CDR3 protein: CASSPGSESYNEQFF. The DNA for the CDR3 is TGCGCCAGCAGCCCTGGGAGTGAGTCCTACAATGAGCAGTTCTTC. The chain recombines TRBV5-1 with TRBJ2-1; perhaps TRBD2 as D (5 bases). The CDR3 loop spans 15 amino acids. The germline V gene has CDR1 SGHRS and CDR2 YFSETQ. V lost 4 bases and J 1 base, leaving 12 bases between the germline ends.

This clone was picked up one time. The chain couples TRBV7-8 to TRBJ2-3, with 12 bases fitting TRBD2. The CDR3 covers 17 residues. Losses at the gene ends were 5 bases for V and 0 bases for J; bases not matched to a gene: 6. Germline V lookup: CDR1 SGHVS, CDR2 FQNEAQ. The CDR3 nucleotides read TGTGCCAGCAGCCCCAGGACTAGCGGGGCTAGCACAGATACGCAGTATTTT. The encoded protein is CASSPRTSGASTDTQYF.

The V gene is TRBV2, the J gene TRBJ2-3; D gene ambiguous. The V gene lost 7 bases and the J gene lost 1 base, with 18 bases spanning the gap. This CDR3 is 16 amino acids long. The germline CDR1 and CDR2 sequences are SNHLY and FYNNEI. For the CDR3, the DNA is TGTGCCAGCAAACTATCTCCAGGATTAGGCACAGATACGCAGTATTTT. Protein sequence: CASKLSPGLGTDTQYF.

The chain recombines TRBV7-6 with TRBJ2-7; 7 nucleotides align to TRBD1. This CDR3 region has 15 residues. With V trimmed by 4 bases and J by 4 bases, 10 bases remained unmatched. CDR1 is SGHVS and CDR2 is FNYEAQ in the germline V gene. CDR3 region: CASSSNPGQQYEQYF. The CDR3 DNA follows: TGTGCCAGCAGCTCTAATCCGGGACAGCAGTACGAGCAGTACTTC.

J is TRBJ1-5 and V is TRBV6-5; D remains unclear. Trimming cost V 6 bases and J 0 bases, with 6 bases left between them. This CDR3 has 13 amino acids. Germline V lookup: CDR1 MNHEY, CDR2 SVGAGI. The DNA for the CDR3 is TGTGCCAGCAGAGGGTCTAGCAATCAGCCCCAGCATTTT. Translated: CASRGSSNQPQHF.

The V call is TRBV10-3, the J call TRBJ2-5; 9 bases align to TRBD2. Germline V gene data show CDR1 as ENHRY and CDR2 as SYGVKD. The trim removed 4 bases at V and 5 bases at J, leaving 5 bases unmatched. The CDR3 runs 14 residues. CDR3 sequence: CAISVLAGRETQYF. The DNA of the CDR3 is TGTGCCATCAGTGTCCTAGCGGGAAGGGAGACCCAGTACTTC.

CDR3 sequence (DNA): TGCAGCGAAGGAACAGGGGAAGGCTACACCTTC. Translation: CSEGTGEGYTF. This chain uses TRBV29-1 with TRBJ1-2, with 7 bases fitting TRBD1. The germline V gene encodes CDR1 SQVTM and CDR2 ANQGSEA. Trimming cost V 7 bases and J 8 bases; bases outside gene matches: 7. The length of the CDR3 is 11 residues.

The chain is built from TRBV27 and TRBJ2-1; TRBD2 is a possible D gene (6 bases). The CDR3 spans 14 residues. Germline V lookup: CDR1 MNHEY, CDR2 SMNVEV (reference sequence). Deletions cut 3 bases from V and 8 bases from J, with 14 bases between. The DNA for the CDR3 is TGTGCCAGCAGTTTCGGAGGGCCTCGGGATGAGCAGTTCTTC. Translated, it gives CASSFGGPRDEQFF.

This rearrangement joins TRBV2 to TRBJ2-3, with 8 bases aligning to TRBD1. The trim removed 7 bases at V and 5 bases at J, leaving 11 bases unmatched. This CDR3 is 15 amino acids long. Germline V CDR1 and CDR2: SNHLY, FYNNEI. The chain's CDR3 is CASITTDRAGDTQYF. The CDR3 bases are TGTGCCAGCATCACCACGGACAGGGCGGGAGATACGCAGTATTTT.

The CDR3 DNA sequence: TGCAGCGTCCTTTACGGGACTAGCGGGAACACCGGGGAGCTGTTTTTT. This codes for CSVLYGTSGNTGELFF. This chain joins TRBV29-1 and TRBJ2-2; 11 bases align to TRBD2. The junction had 7 bases not matched to a gene; V was cut back by 6 bases and J by 1 base. CDR3 length equals 16 residues. The germline V gene has CDR1 SQVTM and CDR2 ANQGSEA.

CDR3 DNA: TGTGCCAGCAGGGTTGGGAACACTGAAGCTTTCTTT. As protein: CASRVGNTEAFF. V is TRBV6-1 and J is TRBJ1-1; no firm D call. Trimming took 6 bases from V and 1 from J, leaving 6 bases between them. The germline V gene encodes CDR1 MNHNS and CDR2 SASEGT. The length of the CDR3 is 12 residues.

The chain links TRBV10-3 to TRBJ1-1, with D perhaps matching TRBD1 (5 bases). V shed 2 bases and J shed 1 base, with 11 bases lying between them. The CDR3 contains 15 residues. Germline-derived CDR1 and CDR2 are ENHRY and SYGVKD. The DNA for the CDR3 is TGTGCCATCAGTGAGACGGACACTCCGAACACTGAAGCTTTCTTT. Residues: CAISETDTPNTEAFF.

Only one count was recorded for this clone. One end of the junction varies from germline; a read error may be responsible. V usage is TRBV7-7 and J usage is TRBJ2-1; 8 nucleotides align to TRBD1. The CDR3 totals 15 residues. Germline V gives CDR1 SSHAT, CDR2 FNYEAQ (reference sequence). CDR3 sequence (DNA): TGTGCTAGCAGCTTAGAACAGGGGGGTCGGAATGAGCAGTTCTTC. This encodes CASSLEQGGRNEQFF.

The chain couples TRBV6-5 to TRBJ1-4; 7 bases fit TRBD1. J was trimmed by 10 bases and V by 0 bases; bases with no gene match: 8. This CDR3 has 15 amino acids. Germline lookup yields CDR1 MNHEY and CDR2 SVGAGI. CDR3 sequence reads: CASSYSTGVGGKLFF. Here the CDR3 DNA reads TGTGCCAGCAGTTACTCAACAGGGGTCGGGGGAAAACTGTTTTTT.

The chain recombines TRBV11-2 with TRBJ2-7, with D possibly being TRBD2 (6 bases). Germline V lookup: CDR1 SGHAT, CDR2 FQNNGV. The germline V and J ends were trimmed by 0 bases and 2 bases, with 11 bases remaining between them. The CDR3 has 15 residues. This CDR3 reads CASSLETGDPYEQYF. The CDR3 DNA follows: TGTGCCAGCAGCTTAGAAACGGGAGATCCCTACGAGCAGTACTTC.

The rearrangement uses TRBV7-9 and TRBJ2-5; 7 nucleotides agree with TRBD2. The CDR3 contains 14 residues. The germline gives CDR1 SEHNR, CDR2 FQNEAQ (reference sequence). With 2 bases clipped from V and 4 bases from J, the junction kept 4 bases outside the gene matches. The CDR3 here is CASSLRVAGETQYF. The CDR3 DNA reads TGTGCCAGCAGCTTAAGAGTAGCGGGAGAGACCCAGTACTTC.

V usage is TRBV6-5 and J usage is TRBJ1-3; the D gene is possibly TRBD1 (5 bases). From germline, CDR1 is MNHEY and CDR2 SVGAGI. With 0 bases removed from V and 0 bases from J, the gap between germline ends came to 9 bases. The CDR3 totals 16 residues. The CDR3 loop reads CASSYSRASSGNTIYF. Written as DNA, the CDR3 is TGTGCCAGCAGTTACTCCAGGGCTTCCTCTGGAAACACCATATATTTT.